This T cell receptor beta chain appears in the sequencing data of a study of blood T cell repertoires in COVID-19. The overall study: There were acute and convalescent COVID-19 samples, and they came from the United States, Italy and Spain.

This CDR3 spans 15 amino acids. Germline CDR1 SGHNT, CDR2 YYREEE (reference sequence). Trimming cost V 0 bases and J 9 bases; bases outside gene matches: 8. Source study methods: Amplification from reference gene primers served as the basis for estimated nucleated cell counts. The assay was immunoSEQ multiplex PCR, and TCRdb's table has in-frame clones only and misses some. V and J calls and clone size follow that table, whereas D and trimming were derived from the DNA. The sample lists 14,000 or so clones, 75% to 90% seen once, with roughly 2.9% in the top ten. The specimen was peripheral blood. This chain links TRBV5-4 with TRBJ2-1; 8 positions agree with TRBD1. The receptor was derived from a human donor in a cohort sampled during active COVID-19. The CDR3 region is CASSLGGQVFPEQFF. For the CDR3, the DNA is TGTGCCAGCAGCTTGGGGGGACAGGTATTCCCTGAGCAGTTCTTC.